The 2 T cell receptor beta chains presented below share a single source sample, sequenced in a study of T-cell memory formation after mild COVID-19. A single record per CDR3 protein comes from TCRdb applying MiXCR to the 5' RACE reads. The sample records 140,000 or so distinct CDR3 sequences, about 6.1% being singletons. The specimen sequenced was PBMCs or a T cell subset sorted from them (not recorded which). The receptors here all came from an adult woman who had mild COVID-19 (a few samples of this study predate the infection). Cell type and time point are not known.

The chain employs TRBV25-1 and TRBJ2-1; a possible D gene is TRBD1 (7 bases). The CDR3 extends over 11 amino acids. The germline V and J ends were trimmed by 7 bases and 9 bases, with 10 bases remaining between them. CDR1 MGHDK and CDR2 SYGVNS come from the germline V gene. CDR3 loop: CASTQGGEQFF. Here the CDR3 DNA reads TGTGCCAGCACCCAGGGGGGTGAGCAGTTCTTC.

There are a few counts of this clonotype. The CDR3 region has the DNA TGTGCCAGCAGCTTAGGGTCCATCGGCTACACCTTC. Encoded protein: CASSLGSIGYTF. J is TRBJ1-2 and V is TRBV7-2; the D is unclear. The CDR3 consists of 12 residues. The V and J ends lost 1 base and 8 bases respectively, with 8 bases between them. Germline V gene sequence: CDR1 SGHTA, CDR2 FQGNSA.